The next 22 T cell receptor beta chains were all read from a single sample in a study of T cells in Graves' hyperthyroidism and ophthalmopathy. Researchers took RNA transcripts and amplified the TCR beta CDR3 regions from them. TCR CDR3 regions were first amplified by RT-PCR with HTBI primers. Via MiXCR, TCRdb re-called the multiplex PCR reads, giving one row per CDR3 protein. This sample has a few hundred thousand distinct CDR3 sequences; 15% to 18% occur once, and the top ten carry around 7.3%. What was sequenced was blood. These receptors came from a young woman with Graves' hyperthyroidism.

This clonotype was detected many times. The chain links TRBV2 to TRBJ1-1, with D unresolved. From germline, CDR1 is SNHLY and CDR2 FYNNEI. Between the trimmed V and J ends, which lost 5 bases and 1 base, there was a span of 8 bases. This CDR3 has 13 amino acids. In DNA, the CDR3 is TGTGCCAGCAGTATCGCACGGAACACTGAAGCTTTCTTT. Residues: CASSIARNTEAFF.

The chain employs TRBV7-6 and TRBJ1-3; the D is unclear. The V gene lost 6 bases and the J gene lost 4 bases, with 13 bases spanning the gap. CDR3 length equals 14 residues. Germline V gives CDR1 SGHVS, CDR2 FNYEAQ. CDR3 bases: TGTGCCAGCAGTCATCCCGGCGTCGGAAACACCATATATTTT. Encoded protein: CASSHPGVGNTIYF. The full variable domain, with the rest looked up from reference TRBV7-6 and TRBJ1-3, is GAGVSQSPRYKVTKRGQDVALRCDPISGHVSLYWYRQALGQGPEFLTYFNYEAQQDKSGLPNDRFSAERPEGSISTLTIQRTEQRDSAMYRCASSHPGVGNTIYFGEGSWLTVV.

This clonotype has ten or more counts. This chain links TRBV27 with TRBJ2-7, with a possible D match to TRBD1 (6 bases). CDR3 length: 14 residues. Trimming removed 5 bases at V and 3 bases at J, with 14 bases between. CDR1 is MNHEY and CDR2 is SMNVEV in the germline V gene (reference sequence). The chain's CDR3 is CASSARDTYYEQYF. In nucleotides, the CDR3 is TGTGCCAGCAGTGCCCGGGACACTTACTACGAGCAGTACTTC.

In this sample, this clonotype turned up a few times. Here the CDR3 DNA reads TGTGCCAGCAGCCCCGGGACTAGCCTCACCTACGAGCAGTACTTC. Translating it yields CASSPGTSLTYEQYF. The rearrangement links TRBV3-1 to TRBJ2-7; the match to TRBD2 covers 9 bases. Trimming removed 4 bases from V and 2 bases from J; junction bases left unmatched: 6. The CDR3 extends over 15 amino acids. CDR1 and CDR2 (germline): LGHDT, YNNKEL (reference sequence).

This clonotype was detected many times. The chain uses TRBV30 and TRBJ1-5, with D unclear. Germline V CDR1 and CDR2: GTSNPN, SVGIG (reference sequence). The germline V and J ends were trimmed by 5 bases and 3 bases, with 5 bases remaining between them. CDR3 length equals 11 residues. The CDR3 nucleotides are TGTGCCTGGGGCCCCAATCAGCCCCAGCATTTT. This encodes CAWGPNQPQHF.

This clonotype showed up many times. The genes are TRBV6-1 and TRBJ1-4; maybe TRBD1 (6 bases). With 6 bases removed from V and 7 bases from J, the gap between germline ends came to 15 bases. Germline CDR1 is MNHNS and CDR2 is SASEGT. This CDR3 region has 14 residues. The DNA of the CDR3 is TGTGCCAGCAGCCCTACAGGGTTCAGTGAAAAACTGTTTTTT. It codes for CASSPTGFSEKLFF.

This clonotype was picked up many times. The CDR3 sequence: CASSPAPWGLAGGHEQFF. The CDR3 nucleotides are TGTGCCAGCAGCCCCGCCCCTTGGGGACTAGCGGGAGGCCATGAGCAGTTCTTC. V and J are TRBV13 and TRBJ2-1; 15 nucleotides align to TRBD2. CDR3 length equals 18 residues. From germline, CDR1 is PRHDT and CDR2 FYEKMQ (reference sequence). With 5 bases clipped from V and 8 bases from J, the junction kept 13 bases outside the gene matches. Combining the CDR3 with reference TRBV13 and TRBJ2-1 gives the whole variable domain AAGVIQSPRHLIKEKRETATLKCYPIPRHDTVYWYQQGPGQDPQFLISFYEKMQSDKGSIPDRFSAQQFSDYHSELNMSSLELGDSALYFCASSPAPWGLAGGHEQFFGPGTRLTVL.

The table lists this clonotype with many counts. The chain joins TRBV7-3 to TRBJ2-3, with a weak D call TRBD2 (6 bases). The germline V gene encodes CDR1 SGHTA and CDR2 FQGTGA. V was clipped by 4 bases and J by 2 bases, with 10 bases between them. The CDR3 has 14 amino acids. Here the CDR3 reads CASSYSGPTDTQYF. In nucleotides, the CDR3 is TGTGCCAGCAGCTATAGCGGTCCCACAGATACGCAGTATTTT.

This clonotype appeared many times. The V call is TRBV5-8, the J call TRBJ1-1, with TRBD1 matching 8 bases. Looked up from germline, CDR1 is SGHTS and CDR2 is YDEGEE. There are 14 residues in the CDR3. Trimming cost V 4 bases and J 5 bases; bases outside gene matches: 7. The chain's CDR3 is CASSPDREGTEAFF. CDR3 bases: TGTGCCAGCAGCCCGGACAGGGAAGGAACTGAAGCTTTCTTT.

This clonotype was seen repeatedly, ten times or more. This rearrangement joins TRBV6-5 to TRBJ2-7; 9 bases are a match to TRBD2. Trimming cost V 1 base and J 3 bases; bases outside gene matches: 4. Germline lookup yields CDR1 MNHEY and CDR2 SVGAGI. The CDR3 runs 15 residues. CDR3 coding DNA: TGTGCCAGCAGTTACTTGGCTAGCGGGAACTACGAGCAGTACTTC. Its translation: CASSYLASGNYEQYF.

This clonotype was seen many times. The rearrangement joins TRBV20-1 to TRBJ1-1; 7 nucleotides line up with TRBD1. The germline gives CDR1 DFQATT, CDR2 SNEGSKA (reference sequence). The CDR3 sequence is 13 residues long. V lost 6 bases, J lost 6 bases, and 10 bases stayed unmatched. The chain's CDR3 is CSAAQGSVPEAFF. CDR3 DNA sequence: TGCAGTGCCGCACAGGGGTCCGTGCCTGAAGCTTTCTTT.

This clonotype was counted at least ten times. The rearrangement joins TRBV12-3 or TRBV12-4 to TRBJ2-1; 9 nucleotides align to TRBD1. With V trimmed by 3 bases and J by 7 bases, 4 bases remained unmatched. CDR3 length equals 14 residues. The chain's CDR3 is CASSLLGQGNEQFF. CDR3 nucleotide sequence: TGTGCCAGCAGTTTGTTGGGACAGGGAAATGAGCAGTTCTTC.

This clonotype was detected a few times. The rearrangement links TRBV5-6 to TRBJ1-1, with TRBD1 as a possible D gene (6 bases). The CDR3 is made up of 14 amino acids. Germline V gene sequence: CDR1 SGHDT, CDR2 YYEEEE. Deletions cut 1 base from V and 5 bases from J, with 12 bases between. The CDR3 DNA sequence: TGTGCCAGCAGCTTGACAGGGCCGGGTACTGAAGCTTTCTTT. Residues: CASSLTGPGTEAFF. The full variable domain, with the rest looked up from reference TRBV5-6 and TRBJ1-1, is DAGVTQSPTHLIKTRGQQVTLRCSPKSGHDTVSWYQQALGQGPQFIFQYYEEEERQRGNFPDRFSGHQFPNYSSELNVNALLLGDSALYLCASSLTGPGTEAFFGQGTRLTVV.

CDR3 loop: CASSYSLAGALGNEQFF. CDR3 nucleotide sequence: TGTGCCAGCAGTTACTCTCTTGCGGGAGCCCTTGGGAATGAGCAGTTCTTC. The V and J genes are TRBV6-5 and TRBJ2-1, with TRBD2 matching 7 bases. CDR1 and CDR2 (germline): MNHEY, SVGAGI. Losses at the gene ends were 0 bases for V and 7 bases for J; bases not matched to a gene: 12. The CDR3 has 17 amino acids.

This clonotype was counted ten times or more. This chain links TRBV11-2 with TRBJ2-3, with D perhaps assigned TRBD1 or TRBD2 (5 bases each). The V end was cut by 1 base, the J end by 7 bases, with 21 bases between. This CDR3 comprises 17 residues. Germline values: CDR1 SGHAT, CDR2 FQNNGV. CDR3 nucleotide sequence: TGTGCCAGCAGCTTAGCCTCGGGACCATGGACGGATTATACGCAGTATTTT. This gives the protein CASSLASGPWTDYTQYF.

This clonotype was detected ten times or more. The CDR3 region is CASSLGLDDNEQFF. As DNA, the CDR3 is TGTGCCAGCAGCTTAGGCCTAGACGACAATGAGCAGTTCTTC. The gene calls are TRBV11-2 and TRBJ2-1, with no clear D. CDR1 SGHAT and CDR2 FQNNGV come from the germline V gene. The CDR3 is 14 residues long. The V end was cut by 1 base, the J end by 5 bases, with 9 bases between.

This clonotype showed up just a few times. The rearrangement joins TRBV7-2 to TRBJ1-1; D call uncertain. From germline, CDR1 is SGHTA and CDR2 FQGNSA. V lost 0 bases and J lost 2, with 10 bases in between. This CDR3 is 15 amino acids long. The CDR3 is CASSLAPRENTEAFF. The CDR3 DNA is TGTGCCAGCAGCTTAGCGCCAAGGGAAAACACTGAAGCTTTCTTT.

Ten or more counts support this clonotype. J is TRBJ1-6 and V is TRBV5-1; D possibly corresponds to TRBD1 (6 bases). V dropped 0 bases and J dropped 11 bases, with 18 bases sitting between them. This CDR3 comprises 16 residues. The V gene's germline CDR1 is SGHRS and CDR2 YFSETQ. CDR3 bases: TGCGCCAGCAGCTTGGGTCCAGGGGCCCGGGATGCACCCCTCCACTTT. Protein product: CASSLGPGARDAPLHF.

The chain employs TRBV10-3 and TRBJ2-7; no reliable D call. V lost 5 bases and J lost 1, with 15 bases in between. Germline V lookup: CDR1 ENHRY, CDR2 SYGVKD. CDR3 length: 15 amino acids. Written as DNA, the CDR3 is TGTGCCATCAGTTGGGGTTTTCCTCAATCCTACGAGCAGTACTTC. It yields the protein CAISWGFPQSYEQYF.

This clonotype was detected many times. The chain carries TRBV20-1 and TRBJ2-3, with 10 bases fitting TRBD2. Losses at the gene ends were 1 base for V and 7 bases for J; bases not matched to a gene: 8. Germline V gives CDR1 DFQATT, CDR2 SNEGSKA (reference sequence). This CDR3 region has 15 residues. CDR3 sequence reads: CSARGEASGRHTQYF. The DNA for the CDR3 is TGCAGTGCTAGAGGGGAAGCTAGCGGGAGACATACGCAGTATTTT.

This clonotype was observed a few times. The chain joins TRBV7-9 to TRBJ1-5; TRBD1 is a possible D gene (6 bases). CDR1 and CDR2 (germline): SEHNR, FQNEAQ (reference sequence). This CDR3 is built from 13 residues. Trimming pared 5 bases from V and 8 bases from J, leaving 13 bases between. The CDR3 reads CASSLWDTEPQHF. DNA of the CDR3: TGTGCCAGCAGCCTGTGGGACACCGAGCCCCAGCATTTT.

This clonotype was observed many times. The chain uses TRBV30 and TRBJ2-7; D call uncertain. V lost 5 bases, J lost 5 bases, and 16 bases lay in between. Germline V gene lookup returns CDR1 GTSNPN and CDR2 SVGIG (reference sequence). This CDR3 region has 13 residues. This CDR3 is CAWDPQTPDEQYF. The CDR3 region has the DNA TGTGCCTGGGACCCTCAAACCCCGGACGAGCAGTACTTC.